The present T cell receptor beta chain was sequenced within a study of T-cell reconstitution after alpha-beta-depleted transplantation in children. Points from the study as a whole: Several hundred expanded graft clones reportedly supplied alpha-beta T cells about two months after transplant. Surviving recipient T cells and thymic progenitors underlay high day-60 TCRbeta diversity in some patients. T cells produced anew were the main source of T-cell counts and diversity one year after transplant.

Library preparation (for TCRbeta) was performed with unique molecular identifiers. MiXCR, run by TCRdb on the PCR reads, gives a single entry per CDR3 protein. The repertoire holds around 960,000 distinct CDR3 sequences, with less than 30% as singletons. The table lists this clonotype with a few counts. The antigen remains unidentified. Here the sequenced sample was PBMCs, mostly from graft donor cells, taken 360 days after TCRalphabeta/CD19-depleted stem cell transplant. The sequence was obtained from a boy younger than two who had a stem cell transplant for SCID, so the T cells may come from the graft donor.

In DNA, the CDR3 is TGCAGTGGGACACGGGGACTAGCGGGGGGGCCTATTTTGTACGAGCAGTACTTC. Its translation: CSGTRGLAGGPILYEQYF. The rearrangement uses TRBV20-1 and TRBJ2-7; 16 bases are shared with TRBD2. This CDR3 has 18 amino acids. Germline-derived CDR1 and CDR2 are DFQATT and SNEGSKA (reference sequence). Trimming took 7 bases from V and 4 from J; bases not matched to a gene: 16.